This TCR beta chain was sequenced for a study of blood T cell repertoires in COVID-19. The J segment lost 5 bases and the V segment lost 0 bases, leaving 5 bases of the junction unmatched. The CDR3 consists of 16 residues. CDR1 is WNHNN, CDR2 SYGVQD, per germline (reference sequence). The repertoire was sequenced with immunoSEQ multiplex PCR; TCRdb's copy has only in-frame clones and lacks some. The sample shows approximately 110,000 clones, about 85% of them seen only once. Specimen: peripheral blood. The receptor was isolated from a man over 45 with acute or convalescent COVID-19. The gene calls are TRBV10-1 and TRBJ1-1, with TRBD1 matching over 11 bases. The CDR3 region is CASSESSGQGGTEAFF. The DNA for the CDR3 is TGCGCCAGCAGTGAGTCGTCGGGACAGGGGGGGACTGAAGCTTTCTTT.